These 5 T cell receptor beta chains were sequenced from one sample in a study of control samples from healthy donors and cancer patients. Profiling relied on immunoSEQ multiplex PCR, and the TCRdb table lists in-frame clones only, not all of them. The top ten clones hold about 12% of a sample with 110,000 or so clones, 87% of them seen once. The sample was blood. Every receptor here comes from a man younger than 45 in good health.

The chain carries TRBV7-3 and TRBJ2-6; D is ambiguous. Germline assignment: CDR1 SGHTA and CDR2 FQGTGA. This CDR3 comprises 16 residues. Trimming stripped 5 bases from V and 0 bases from J, with 11 bases between. CDR3 protein: CASSPQLSSGANVLTF. CDR3 in DNA: TGTGCCAGCAGCCCCCAACTGAGCTCTGGGGCCAACGTCCTGACTTTC.

The chain combines TRBV5-1 with TRBJ2-2; D perhaps matches TRBD1 (6 bases). In germline, CDR1 is SGHRS, CDR2 YFSETQ. The CDR3 covers 15 residues. Trimming shortened V by 4 bases and J by 5 bases, and 15 bases separated the two germline ends. For the CDR3, the DNA is TGCGCCAGCAGCACGACCGACAGGTCGACCGGGGAGCTGTTTTTT. Amino acids: CASSTTDRSTGELFF.

The rearrangement joins TRBV11-3 to TRBJ1-6; D remains unclear. This CDR3 region has 13 residues. Germline CDR1 SGHNT, CDR2 YENEEA. Trimming shortened V by 4 bases and J by 10 bases, and 11 bases separated the two germline ends. CDR3 DNA: TGTGCCAGCAGCTCGGGCCCGATGTCACCCCTCCACTTT. It codes for CASSSGPMSPLHF.

As concerns this clone: The junction and the germline gene differ at one end; a read error may be behind it. This rearrangement joins TRBV19 to TRBJ1-4; 9 positions agree with TRBD1. The CDR3 is 16 residues long. The V gene's germline CDR1 is LNHDA and CDR2 SQIVND (reference sequence). DNA for the CDR3: TGTGCCAGCAGTAATTATGCGGGACAGGGTGAGGAAAAACTGTTTTTT. Translated, it gives CASSNYAGQGEEKLFF.

The chain carries TRBV30 and TRBJ1-2; 11 bases agree with TRBD1. Germline V gives CDR1 GTSNPN, CDR2 SVGIG (reference sequence). V gave up 3 bases and J gave up 8 bases; unmatched junction bases: 8. CDR3 length: 14 residues. The CDR3, as DNA: TGTGCCTGGAGCAGGACAGGGGGCTTCATGGGCTACACCTTC. Protein: CAWSRTGGFMGYTF.